Below are 3 T cell receptor beta chains sequenced from a single sample in a study of blood T cell repertoires in COVID-19. Using immunoSEQ multiplex PCR, the repertoire was profiled, and TCRdb retains in-frame clones only, with some absent. The sample holds 250,000 to 350,000 clones, about four fifths seen once. The specimen sequenced was peripheral blood. These receptors came from a human donor with COVID-19, enrolled during active disease. The donor label of this sample is uncertain.

This chain connects TRBV28 to TRBJ1-2; no clear D. There are 12 residues in the CDR3. The V end lost 8 bases, the J end lost 4 bases, and 11 bases lay between the germline ends. Germline V CDR1 and CDR2: MDHEN, SYDVKM. The CDR3 nucleotides are TGTGCCAGCGTCGGAGGCAGCTATGGCTACACCTTC. It is translated as CASVGGSYGYTF.

J is TRBJ2-7 and V is TRBV29-1, with TRBD1 matching over 9 bases. Germline loops: CDR1 SQVTM, CDR2 ANQGSEA. The CDR3 length is 15 residues. With V trimmed by 0 bases and J by 4 bases, 7 bases remained unmatched. As DNA, the CDR3 is TGCAGCGTTGAAGACTCCGGGACAGGGTTTTACGAGCAGTACTTC. It codes for CSVEDSGTGFYEQYF.

The V gene is TRBV28, the J gene TRBJ1-3; no firm D call. V was clipped by 10 bases and J by 4 bases, with 11 bases between them. Looked up from germline, CDR1 is MDHEN and CDR2 is SYDVKM. The CDR3 extends over 12 amino acids. CDR3 DNA: TGTGCCACCAATCCCGGGGGAAACACCATATATTTT. It is translated as CATNPGGNTIYF.